This T cell receptor (beta chain) was documented in a study of T cells in Graves' hyperthyroidism and ophthalmopathy. Whole-study findings and limits: Expanded thyroid clonotypes (above 0.001) were mostly also found in blood. Progression to ophthalmopathy was predicted a median of 6.5 months early.

RNA transcripts provided the source from which TCR beta CDR3 regions were amplified. The TCR CDR3 first-round RT-PCR relied on the HTBI primer set. TCRdb processed the multiplex PCR reads anew with MiXCR; each CDR3 protein has one entry. The sample has 700,000 or so distinct CDR3 sequences, approximately 14% seen once; the top ten hold approximately 12%. This clonotype has at least ten counts. The antigen is unknown. The CDR3 extends over 17 amino acids. The ends lost 0 bases at V and 8 bases at J; junction bases unmatched: 11. The germline V gene encodes CDR1 MNHEY and CDR2 SVGAGI. Enrolled ophthalmopathy patients presented with a Clinical Activity Score of at least 3, a NOSPECS grade of at least 4, and disease duration under 3 months.

V is TRBV6-5 and J is TRBJ2-1, with TRBD2 identical over 9 bases. The receptor comes from a woman aged 50 to 60 with Graves' ophthalmopathy. What was sequenced was blood. This CDR3 reads CASSYSLGAGGTDEQFF. The CDR3 DNA follows: TGTGCCAGCAGTTACTCATTAGGAGCGGGAGGAACGGATGAGCAGTTCTTC.